This T cell receptor (beta chain) was recorded in a study of identical twins. TCRdb itself ran the 5' RACE reads through MiXCR, one entry per CDR3 protein. The sample shows fewer than 650,000 distinct CDR3 sequences, roughly 6.6% of them seen only once. Trimming took 0 bases from V and 5 from J, leaving 4 bases between them. Germline V CDR1 and CDR2: SNHLY, FYNNEI. This CDR3 is 12 amino acids long. About this clonotype: Its target is not known.

Findings of the study overall: The authors noted that invariant MAIT and iNKT cells could partly confound zero-insertion analyses.

The same data also went into a second study, on yellow fever vaccine responses in identical twins. That report notes: Reportedly, the response of twins' T cells to the vaccine seemed partly convergent, partly personalized.

Sequencing was done on a sample of PBMCs. This TCR was sampled from a woman in her late teens or twenties in good health. The gene calls are TRBV2 and TRBJ1-1; D unresolved. The CDR3 here is CASSEAGTEAFF. The CDR3 DNA follows: TGTGCCAGCAGTGAAGCCGGTACTGAAGCTTTCTTT.